This T cell receptor (beta chain) stems from a study of cytomegalovirus exposure and HLA in healthy donors (dated by TCRdb to 2015 to 2018). Describing the broader study: According to an earlier analysis of 587 of the donors, about 170 million T cells yielded some 110 million unique TCR beta sequences and approximately 300 Gb of sequence data. An early release covering roughly 600 HLA-typed donors comprised approximately 300 gigabases of sequencing data and tens of millions of unique TCR sequences. Of the roughly 400 genotyped donors, roughly 80% fell in the genetic ancestry cluster associated with self-reported Caucasian donors. The study was designed to test whether signatures of past pathogen exposure could be identified by cataloging public T cell receptors. Using immunosequencing, the study profiled T cell repertoires from 500 to 800 subjects and related those repertoires to cytomegalovirus serostatus. Besides the first cohort of about 730 subjects, a separate validation cohort made up of 90 to 150 different subjects was used. To predict cytomegalovirus infection status, the study combined high-throughput TCR immunosequencing, statistical association of individual TCRs with disease status, and machine learning. In a later analysis, previously published TCR beta repertoires from fewer than 750 donors were re-analyzed and high-resolution HLA genotyping was added so that TCR occurrence patterns could be studied. In the later analysis, no new phenotypic data were used to find candidate immune exposures; instead, reliance was placed on TCR beta sequences and their occurrence across donors. An earlier analysis of approximately 630 of the donors applied high-throughput TCR beta sequencing to assess whether each TCR beta V gene segment acted as functional or pseudogenic. Donor age, sex, ethnicity and CMV serostatus were collected together with the repertoire data. A later genetic analysis used genome-wide SNP genotypes for about three fifths of the 666 donors, treating that subset as a discovery cohort. All discovery cohort repertoires had been generated using a single sequencing platform. Both class I and class II loci were covered by HLA typing, at four-digit resolution. Typing coverage varied by locus: roughly 620-640 donors for A, B, C, DRB1 and DQB1; 522 for DQA1; 600 to 610 for DPA1; roughly 450 for DPB1. Four or five DR-DQ haplotypes were handled as single units for association and clustering, since linkage in the cohort was strong. On average, around 230,000 unique TCR beta nucleotide sequences were sequenced per donor among 398 genotyped donors of the cohort, with roughly 20% of those sequences being non-productive.

Worth noting for this clone: It has no known antigen specificity. No per-base quality is available; no much larger clone lies one base away.

Findings and caveats that apply to the study as a whole: According to a later analysis, parvovirus B19, influenza, CMV and Epstein-Barr virus appeared linked to several top co-occurrence clusters. According to a later analysis, TCR association rates differed among HLA loci, with DRB1 alleles showing the most associated TCRs and HLA-C alleles showing the fewest. In a later analysis, HLA-associated TCR beta chains showed more clonal expansion and lower generation probabilities than non-associated chains that were equally common. In the study, approximately 160 TCR beta chains were listed as associated with cytomegalovirus. Approximately 18 rarely observed V segments, including chromosome 9 orphons, were excluded from the earlier analysis of just under 600 of the donors because counts were too low. Because HLA typing was missing for some donors at each locus, association tests included only the typed subset. Correlated functional status among segregating V segments might be attributable to linkage disequilibrium, but an unknown experimental factor could not be ruled out. A further reported finding was that TCR beta sequences accurately predicted the HLA-A and HLA-B alleles for most subjects in the first cohort. In a later genetic analysis, a missense DCLRE1C variant was associated with V-gene and J-gene trimming of TCR beta chains, and the association was replicated in an independent cohort. The authors suggested that the approach could potentially be extended to other disease states and immunological phenotypes. A cluster of highly shared sequence variants was judged likely to be a technical artifact of the sequencing pipeline. In a later analysis, over 15,000 TCR beta sequences were associated with specific HLA alleles at a false discovery rate of 0.05. Sequencing depth was assumed to be roughly uniform across donors in the presence/absence analyses, though that assumption may not hold. In a later analysis, most CMV-associated TCR beta chains were found to appear HLA-restricted, with HLA associations seemingly driven largely by CMV exposure. CMV serostatus was the only immune exposure information available for the cohort. The classifier was reported to diagnose cytomegalovirus status with high specificity and sensitivity in both the original cohort and the validation cohort. In an earlier analysis of some 540 of the donors, most TCR beta V segments appeared in productive rearrangements about 90% or about 30% of the time, broadly matching IMGT annotations. When HLA alleles, especially DR and DQ, strongly co-occurred, TCR associations were difficult to assign to individual alleles. This cohort had only TCR beta chains sequenced, and the lack of alpha or paired-chain data limited which features could be detected. In vitro tests confirmed that a few of the cytomegalovirus-associated TCR beta chains recognize cytomegalovirus antigens. Most TCR sequences were seen in very few donors, while some public TCRs were found in many individuals. A later genetic analysis reported fewer N-insertions in productive TCRs among donors in an Asian-associated ancestry cluster than the roughly 690-donor mean.

Library preparation used the immunoSEQ multiplex PCR assay. For the multiplex PCR, a mixture combining 60 forward primers for TCR Vbeta segments and 13 reverse primers for TCR Jbeta segments was used. Amplification of the CDR3 region of rearranged TCR beta genes was performed with a multiplex PCR assay on genomic DNA. The amplified TCR beta libraries were sequenced on the Illumina HiSeq System as 87-base-pair reads. The authors' pipeline ran thus. A later analysis counted about 76 million unique TCR beta chains across the roughly 700 repertoires, and 9 million to 14 million of these chains were shared by at least two donors. Raw reads were error-corrected and collapsed into unique sequences with a nearest-neighbor algorithm that merged closely related sequences to remove PCR and sequencing errors. CDR3 sequences were aligned to IMGT reference sequences to assign V, D and J gene segments. Each retained sequence needed at least a six-nucleotide match to both a V gene segment and a J gene segment. A rearrangement counted as productive if the CDR3 had no stop codons and remained in frame with V and J, and every other rearrangement counted as non-productive. Following IMGT convention, CDR3 was defined as the stretch from the second conserved V-encoded cysteine up to the conserved J-encoded phenylalanine. In an earlier analysis of 587 of the donors, sequences lacking an unambiguous match to a single V gene segment were excluded. An earlier analysis of fewer than 750 of the donors called V segments functional above 56.7% productive rearrangements and segregating when the between-donor standard deviation exceeded 5%. A statistical classification framework was built for diagnosing cytomegalovirus status from the catalog of TCR beta chain sequences. In a later analysis, V and J genes were assigned by comparing TCR nucleotide sequences against IMGT/GENE-DB human TR gene sequences. Using the TCRdist pipeline, a later analysis assigned CDR3 sequences along with most-parsimonious VDJ recombination scenarios. In a later analysis, each TCR beta chain was defined by its CDR3 amino acid sequence together with its V-gene family, and reads without a unique V-gene family were excluded. In a later analysis, 450 to 600 highly shared, low-generation-probability nucleotide sequences were removed to address suspected cross-contamination and a sequencing artifact. In a later analysis, a clonal expansion index was calculated for each public chain from normalized within-repertoire ranks of inferred template counts. In a later analysis, generation probabilities were computed with a VDJ recombination model fitted to out-of-frame rearrangements, and the resulting probabilities were checked against IGoR. Hypergeometric tests were used in a later analysis to score TCR-TCR, TCR-HLA and TCR-CMV co-occurrence, with a repertoire-size bias correction applied to the TCR pairs. False discovery rates were estimated in a later analysis by permuting HLA or CMV assignments 20 times. In a later analysis, co-occurring TCRs were grouped with DBSCAN, and TCRdist sequence similarity was added when clustering was performed within HLA-allele-positive subsets. Co-occurrence clustering excluded repertoires with fewer than 30,000 or more than 120,000 public chains, plus five with anomalous nucleotide sharing. This is the immuneACCESS table as TCRdb keeps it, with only in-frame sequences that have V and J called. A part of the clones is gone; compared with another copy, unresolved V genes explain less than half, and the rest is unexplained. The D gene and trimming were derived from the DNA, and the V and J assignments and clone size from that table. The sample table contains 150,000 to 200,000 clones; only one count was recorded for approximately 72% of them. The ten most abundant clones make up 2% to 2.5% of the sample.

The cohort comprised more than 550 healthy bone marrow donors. All cohort members were sampled while nominally healthy, although unrecorded immune exposures were likely present. Of the approximately 700 cohort members, roughly 290 had a positive CMV serostatus and 350 to 450 had a negative one, while no CMV serostatus was recorded for the donor. Every donor gave a peripheral blood sample, and the peripheral blood mononuclear cells from that sample were used for TCR beta sequencing. The Qiagen DNeasy Blood Extraction Kit was used to extract genomic DNA from the blood cell samples. The source is a human donor in good health. The sequenced material came from PBMCs.

The nucleotide sequence reads as follows: TGTGCCAGCAGCGTAGTTGGTAGCGGGGCTAGCACAGATACGCAGTATTTT. It translates to CASSVVGSGASTDTQYF. The rearrangement combines TRBV9 with TRBJ2-3; 8 bases in the junction line up with TRBD2. The V end gives up 0 bases and the J end 0 bases, leaving 6 bases in the junction not matched to a gene. Spanning cysteine to phenylalanine, the CDR3 consists of 17 amino acids. Left in the record is the CDR3 DNA by itself, 51 bases read in frame from the first base. The germline V gene yields SGDLS for CDR1 and YYNGEE for CDR2. Joined to the reference TRBV9 and TRBJ2-3 proteins, this CDR3 gives the full variable domain: DSGVTQTPKHLITATGQRVTLRCSPRSGDLSVYWYQQSLDQGLQFLIQYYNGEERAKGNILERFSAQQFPDLHSELNLSSLELGDSALYFCASSVVGSGASTDTQYFGPGTRLTVL.